This T cell receptor (beta chain) derives from a study of CD8+CD57+ T cells in acquired aplastic anemia. General study findings and limits: Researchers report that approximately 28 CD8+ CDR3 sequences appeared in both patients and controls.

All patients picked for sequencing had shown, by flow cytometry, an expansion of CD8+CD57+ cells. This clonotype was seen repeatedly, ten times or more. Its antigen is not identified. Trimming removed 5 bases from V and 4 bases from J, with 18 bases in between. The CDR3 is 16 amino acids. For CDR3 and TCR beta VDJ profiling, genomic DNA was the template used. TCRdb used MiXCR to reprocess the reads, holding one entry per CDR3 protein. Among some 160,000 distinct CDR3 sequences listed, more than 45% were seen once. The rearrangement joins TRBV12-3 or TRBV12-4 to TRBJ2-1; D is possibly TRBD2 (7 bases). This receptor was taken from a human donor with aplastic anemia. What was sequenced was sorted CD4+, CD8+, or CD8+CD57+ T cells (not recorded which) from PBMCs. The CDR3 spells CASSHYRGAGYNEQFF. The CDR3 DNA reads TGTGCCAGCAGTCACTACCGGGGGGCAGGGTACAATGAGCAGTTCTTC.